What follows are 8 T cell receptor beta chains derived from one specimen sequenced in a study of blood T cells in healthy people across ages. The authors ran a second PCR of about 6 to 11 cycles using a sample-barcoded 5' primer and a J-beta primer mix. TCRdb used MiXCR to reprocess the 5' RACE reads, holding one entry per CDR3 protein. Counted here are approximately 800,000 distinct CDR3 sequences, roughly 60% occurring once; the ten biggest clones make up roughly 20%. Sequencing used blood. These TCRs come from a man aged 30 to 39 in good health.

The chain uses TRBV11-2 and TRBJ1-2, with D perhaps matching TRBD1 (5 bases). CDR1 and CDR2 from the germline V gene are SGHAT and FQNNGV. Trimming stripped 5 bases from V and 8 bases from J, with 21 bases between. The CDR3 consists of 15 residues. The CDR3 is CASSRKGSPGYGYTF. DNA of the CDR3: TGTGCCAGCAGCCGGAAGGGGTCTCCGGGATACGGCTACACCTTC.

J is TRBJ2-7 and V is TRBV28; the D is unclear. V was shortened by 5 bases and J by 2 bases, with 13 bases between the two germline ends. CDR1 MDHEN and CDR2 SYDVKM come from the germline V gene. The CDR3 has 14 amino acids. CDR3 DNA: TGTGCCAGCAGTGCGGTGTACACCCCCTACGAGCAGTACTTC. Encoded protein: CASSAVYTPYEQYF. Full variable domain (missing parts from reference TRBV28 and TRBJ2-7): DVKVTQSSRYLVKRTGEKVFLECVQDMDHENMFWYRQDPGLGLRLIYFSYDVKMKEKGDIPEGYSVSREKKERFSLILESASTNQTSMYLCASSAVYTPYEQYFGPGTRLTVT.

This chain connects TRBV24-1 to TRBJ2-1, with 11 bases fitting TRBD2. CDR3 size: 16 residues. CDR1 and CDR2 (germline): KGHDR, SFDVKD. After removal of 7 bases from V and 13 bases from J, the junction contained 17 bases not matched to a gene. The CDR3 bases are TGTGCCACCAGCGACCCGGGGACTAGCGGAGACCTCCTCCAGTTCTTC. Translated: CATSDPGTSGDLLQFF.

This clonotype was detected only a few times. V gene TRBV20-1 combines with J gene TRBJ2-7; D possibly corresponds to TRBD1 (5 bases). This CDR3 spans 15 amino acids. CDR1 DFQATT and CDR2 SNEGSKA come from the germline V gene (reference sequence). The V end was cut by 0 bases, the J end by 3 bases, with 15 bases between. This CDR3 is CSARDPVAGNYEQYF. CDR3 sequence (DNA): TGCAGTGCTAGAGATCCGGTGGCAGGGAACTACGAGCAGTACTTC.

J is TRBJ2-5 and V is TRBV11-2; TRBD2 matches at 7 bases. CDR1 and CDR2 (germline): SGHAT, FQNNGV. The V segment lost 5 bases and the J segment 3 bases; nucleotides outside the gene matches: 12. The CDR3 length is 16 residues. Written as DNA, the CDR3 is TGTGCCAGCAGCCCAGGACTAGTGGGGTATGAAGAGACCCAGTACTTC. It encodes CASSPGLVGYEETQYF.

The CDR3 is CASSLWTGNQPQHF. In DNA, the CDR3 is TGTGCCAGCAGCTTATGGACAGGTAATCAGCCCCAGCATTTT. This chain links TRBV7-2 with TRBJ1-5, with TRBD1 identical over 7 bases. V trimming: 2 bases; J trimming: 4 bases; junction bases outside the gene matches: 2. This CDR3 spans 14 amino acids. Germline V lookup: CDR1 SGHTA, CDR2 FQGNSA. Full variable domain (rest looked up from reference TRBV7-2 and TRBJ1-5): GAGVSQSPSNKVTEKGKDVELRCDPISGHTALYWYRQSLGQGLEFLIYFQGNSAPDKSGLPSDRFSAERTGGSVSTLTIQRTQQEDSAVYLCASSLWTGNQPQHFGDGTRLSIL.

This chain connects TRBV4-2 to TRBJ2-5; weak D call: TRBD2 (6 bases). Trimming cost V 3 bases and J 4 bases, with 12 bases left between them. Germline loops: CDR1 LGHNA, CDR2 YNFKEQ. This CDR3 is 14 amino acids long. CDR3 nucleotides: TGTGCCAGCAGCCAGGGCGGAGCGGGAGAGACCCAGTACTTC. Amino acids: CASSQGGAGETQYF.

The V call is TRBV7-2, the J call TRBJ2-6; D is tentatively TRBD1 or TRBD2 (5 bases each). There are 15 residues in the CDR3. Trimming left V 6 bases short and J 3 bases short, with 12 bases between. Looked up from germline, CDR1 is SGHTA and CDR2 is FQGNSA. In DNA form, the CDR3 reads TGTGCCAGCAGGAGGGGAAGTGGTGGGGCCAACGTCCTGACTTTC. It yields the protein CASRRGSGGANVLTF.